In this sample, the clone carrying this TCR beta chain turned up many times. Its antigen is unknown. The sample's time point: baseline pretreatment blood. Stated treatment: 15 Gy SBRT to primary tumor, nephrectomy 4 weeks later. This specimen comes from a study of radiation and T cells in renal cell carcinoma. Background on the study: Nephrectomy followed 15 Gy stereotactic body radiation by 4 weeks.

The germline V gene has CDR1 SQVTM and CDR2 ANQGSEA. Between the trimmed V and J ends, which lost 7 bases and 4 bases, there was a span of 10 bases. This CDR3 has 12 residues. Study-level findings and limits: In blood, top tumor clones expanded by 2 weeks, shrinking by 4.

Some clones are missing from TCRdb's copy, which holds only in-frame ones; the method was immunoSEQ multiplex PCR. Among roughly 120,000 clones listed, approximately 82% were seen once. The sample consisted of blood, taken from a patient whose treatment included radiotherapy and nephrectomy. V and J are TRBV29-1 and TRBJ1-4, with D perhaps matching TRBD1 (5 bases). This TCR was recovered from a woman in her sixties with renal cell carcinoma. The CDR3 nucleotides are TGCAGCGCCCTGGGGGGTAATGAAAAACTGTTTTTT. It is translated as CSALGGNEKLFF.